This T cell receptor (beta chain) was identified in a study of cytomegalovirus exposure and HLA in healthy donors. In the case of this clone: Antigen unknown.

Germline assignment: CDR1 MGHRA and CDR2 YSYEKL. The CDR3 runs to 18 residues. The trim removed 1 base at V and 1 base at J, leaving 8 bases unmatched. PCR amplification relied on 60 Vbeta primers (plus 13 Jbeta primers). The repertoire was sequenced with immunoSEQ multiplex PCR; TCRdb's copy has only in-frame clones and lacks some. Seen here are around 130,000 clones, around 77% observed once, and the top ten hold approximately 1.7%. Study-level points and caveats: Later analysis identified several of the most significant clusters that appeared linked to common viral pathogens.

Sequenced input: PBMCs. This clonotype originated in a woman aged 45-65 years in good health and CMV-seronegative. The rearrangement links TRBV4-1 to TRBJ2-2; 8 positions agree with TRBD1. Written as DNA, the CDR3 is TGCGCCAGCAGCCAAGTTCGGCCTGGACAGGGGAACACCGGGGAGCTGTTTTTT. Translated, it gives CASSQVRPGQGNTGELFF.